Listed below are T cell receptor beta chains from one sample, sequenced in a study of blood T cell repertoires in COVID-19. Sequencing used immunoSEQ multiplex PCR; TCRdb keeps in-frame clones, though not all of them. In the table there are over 150,000 clones, 70% to 90% of which are singletons. The sample was peripheral blood. Every receptor here comes from a man aged 70 or older with active or convalescent COVID-19. CDR3s include the opening cysteine and the closing phenylalanine or tryptophan. Fields, in order: V gene, clone size, J gene, D gene, CDR3 protein, CDR3 DNA. D genes are given only for firm matches. Rows may omit the clone size; those that give it use once, few, many or a size class.

TRBV11-2	-	TRBJ1-1	-	CASSYFGYSSTEAFF	TGTGCCAGCAGCTACTTCGGGTATTCTTCCACTGAAGCTTTCTTT
TRBV11-3	few	TRBJ1-1	-	CASSSGGAENTEAFF	TGTGCCAGCAGCTCCGGGGGGGCCGAGAACACTGAAGCTTTCTTT
TRBV15	-	TRBJ1-3	TRBD1	CATSRGFGTDSGNTIYF	TGTGCCACCAGCAGAGGATTCGGGACAGACTCTGGAAACACCATATATTTT
TRBV20-1	-	TRBJ1-5	-	CSASSGSSNQPQHF	TGCAGTGCTAGTTCAGGGTCGAGCAATCAGCCCCAGCATTTT
TRBV18	few	TRBJ2-7	-	CASSGSTSSYEQYF	TGTGCCAGCTCCGGTAGCACGAGCTCCTACGAGCAGTACTTC
TRBV5-1	-	TRBJ2-5	-	CASSLQPGDQETQYF	TGCGCCAGCAGCTTACAGCCGGGGGACCAAGAGACCCAGTACTTC
TRBV3-1/TRBV3-2	-	TRBJ2-7	-	CASSQWGLHPEQYF	TGTGCCAGCAGCCAATGGGGACTCCACCCAGAGCAGTACTTC
TRBV19	-	TRBJ2-2	TRBD1	CASSIVQGAPGELFF	TGTGCCAGTAGTATTGTACAGGGGGCCCCCGGGGAGCTGTTTTTT
TRBV28	-	TRBJ1-4	TRBD1	CASTFRQGRNEKLFF	TGTGCCAGCACCTTTCGACAGGGGCGGAATGAAAAACTGTTTTTT
TRBV5-1	-	TRBJ1-2	-	CASSLDPSGSGYTF	TGCGCCAGCAGCTTGGACCCGTCGGGAAGTGGCTACACCTTC
TRBV28	-	TRBJ2-5	-	CASSLGRQETQYF	TGTGCCAGCAGCTTGGGGAGACAAGAGACCCAGTACTTC
TRBV12-3/TRBV12-4	-	TRBJ2-7	-	CASSLSDQGTYF	TGTGCCAGCAGTTTAAGTGACCAGGGGACGTACTTC
TRBV6-5	-	TRBJ2-1	-	CASSNKHNEQFF	TGTGCCAGCAGCAACAAACACAATGAGCAGTTCTTC
TRBV5-1	-	TRBJ1-5	-	CASSDRPHQPQHF	TGCGCCAGCAGTGACAGGCCCCACCAGCCCCAGCATTTT
TRBV10-2	-	TRBJ1-2	-	CASKGDGGYTF	TGCGCCAGCAAAGGGGATGGTGGCTACACCTTC
TRBV7-9	-	TRBJ2-5	TRBD1	CASSHRGRQETQYF	TGTGCCAGCAGCCACAGGGGGCGTCAAGAGACCCAGTACTTC
TRBV24-1	-	TRBJ1-1	TRBD1	CATSDSRQGPNTEAFF	TGTGCCACCAGTGACTCACGACAGGGACCGAACACTGAAGCTTTCTTT
TRBV7-9	-	TRBJ1-2	-	CASSLGQPYGYTF	TGTGCCAGCAGCTTAGGACAGCCGTATGGCTACACCTTC
TRBV9	-	TRBJ2-5	TRBD1	CASSEGTGDLRTQYF	TGTGCCAGCAGCGAAGGGACAGGGGACCTGCGGACCCAGTACTTC
TRBV3-1/TRBV3-2	-	TRBJ1-2	TRBD1	CASSQPGQGGSYTF	TGTGCCAGCAGCCAACCGGGACAGGGCGGTAGCTACACCTTC